Presented here are 31 T cell receptor beta chains from one specimen sequenced in a study of cytomegalovirus exposure and HLA in healthy donors. The PCR ran on 60 Vbeta and 13 Jbeta primers. Measured with immunoSEQ multiplex PCR; TCRdb has only the in-frame clones, and not every one. This table has 150,000 or so clones, less than 85% appearing once. The source material was PBMCs. The receptors come from a man between 18 and 29 years old in good health and CMV-seropositive.

The chain recombines TRBV5-6 with TRBJ2-2; D is perhaps TRBD2 (6 bases). Trimming pared 4 bases from V and 5 bases from J, leaving 15 bases between. The CDR3 contains 15 residues. The germline V gene has CDR1 SGHDT and CDR2 YYEEEE. The CDR3: CASSPQGGGTGELFF. CDR3 in DNA: TGTGCCAGCAGCCCGCAGGGTGGGGGGACCGGGGAGCTGTTTTTT.

The rearrangement uses TRBV6-6 and TRBJ1-2; D is possibly TRBD1 (5 bases). Germline CDR1 is MNHNY and CDR2 is SVGAGI (reference sequence). The CDR3 runs to 12 residues. The ends were cut back, 7 bases at V and 5 bases at J, with 11 bases in the middle. The CDR3: CASIQAGYGYTF. The CDR3 DNA is TGTGCCAGCATACAGGCGGGGTATGGCTACACCTTC.

The CDR3: CASSQEGRANYEQYF. CDR3 DNA sequence: TGCGCCAGCAGCCAAGAGGGCAGAGCTAACTACGAGCAGTACTTC. The J gene is TRBJ2-7, the V gene TRBV4-3; D is ambiguous. Trimming cost V 0 bases and J 3 bases, with 12 bases left between them. This CDR3 is built from 15 residues. Germline CDR1 LGHNA, CDR2 YSLEER.

The chain combines TRBV6-1 with TRBJ2-1, with TRBD2 matching 10 bases. The CDR3 has 15 residues. The germline CDR1 and CDR2 sequences are MNHNS and SASEGT. V dropped 6 bases and J dropped 9; count of bases not matched to a gene: 11. CDR3 coding DNA: TGTGCCAGCAGGGATACGGGACTAGCGTCACCTGAGCAGTTCTTC. Protein sequence: CASRDTGLASPEQFF.

The chain combines TRBV19 with TRBJ1-1; D not certain. This CDR3 is built from 12 residues. The germline V and J ends were trimmed by 7 bases and 3 bases, with 9 bases remaining between them. The germline CDR1 and CDR2 sequences are LNHDA and SQIVND (reference sequence). CDR3 sequence (DNA): TGTGCCAGTAAAGAGGGATACACTGAAGCTTTCTTT. This translates into CASKEGYTEAFF.

This clone showed up just a few times. The V gene is TRBV29-1, the J gene TRBJ2-7, with 7 bases that match TRBD1. There are 14 residues in the CDR3. CDR1 SQVTM and CDR2 ANQGSEA come from the germline V gene. The V gene end was trimmed by 6 bases and the J gene end by 2 bases; junction bases not matched to a gene: 10. This CDR3 is CSVTPGQLTYEQYF. The CDR3 nucleotides read TGCAGCGTAACACCGGGACAGTTGACCTACGAGCAGTACTTC.

This clone was picked up one time. The chain links TRBV15 to TRBJ1-5; D is unresolved. Trimming removed 0 bases at V and 1 base at J, with 4 bases between. This CDR3 is built from 14 residues. Germline loops: CDR1 LNHNV, CDR2 YYDKDF (reference sequence). The CDR3 coding sequence is TGTGCCACCAGCAGAGATAGAAGCAATCAGCCCCAGCATTTT. Encoded protein: CATSRDRSNQPQHF.

The chain is built from TRBV7-9 and TRBJ1-4; 9 nucleotides align to TRBD1. Germline V gives CDR1 SEHNR, CDR2 FQNEAQ (reference sequence). Germline trimming cut 5 bases from V and 2 bases from J; bases unmatched to any gene: 9. The CDR3 has 17 residues. The DNA for the CDR3 is TGTGCCAGCAGCCGATGGGACAGGGTAGGCACTAATGAAAAACTGTTTTTT. Translating it yields CASSRWDRVGTNEKLFF.

The rearrangement links TRBV14 to TRBJ2-5; tentatively, D is TRBD1 (5 bases). The germline V gene encodes CDR1 SGHDN and CDR2 FVKESK. V shed 4 bases and J shed 5 bases, with 17 bases lying between them. The CDR3 runs 15 residues. The CDR3 region has the DNA TGTGCCAGCAGCCCAGGGTTTAAGGGGAAGGAGACCCAGTACTTC. Translation: CASSPGFKGKETQYF.

The rearrangement joins TRBV9 to TRBJ2-3, with 9 bases that match TRBD2. After removal of 1 base from V and 5 bases from J, the junction contained 5 bases not matched to a gene. Germline V gene sequence: CDR1 SGDLS, CDR2 YYNGEE. The CDR3 covers 15 residues. CDR3 bases: TGTGCCAGCAGCGTAAGGCGGGAGGGCCGAGATACGCAGTATTTT. Its protein product is CASSVRREGRDTQYF.

The genes are TRBV6-4 and TRBJ2-2; possibly TRBD1 for D (5 bases). Per the germline V gene, CDR1 is MRHNA and CDR2 is SNTAGT. The CDR3 has 15 residues. V lost 4 bases and J lost 2, with 11 bases in between. The CDR3 sequence is CASSGRQGNTGELFF. The CDR3 DNA reads as TGTGCCAGCAGTGGACGGCAGGGAAACACCGGGGAGCTGTTTTTT.

This sequence joins TRBV5-1 and TRBJ2-7, with TRBD1 identical over 7 bases. Germline assignment: CDR1 SGHRS and CDR2 YFSETQ. This CDR3 is 14 amino acids long. The J segment lost 2 bases and the V segment lost 6 bases, leaving 8 bases of the junction unmatched. The CDR3 here is CASTGGTATYEQYF. In DNA form, the CDR3 reads TGCGCCAGCACGGGTGGGACAGCTACCTACGAGCAGTACTTC.

The genes are TRBV10-3 and TRBJ1-5, with D uncertain. CDR3 length: 14 residues. Trimming removed 2 bases at V and 4 bases at J, with 9 bases between. Germline V gives CDR1 ENHRY, CDR2 SYGVKD. DNA for the CDR3: TGTGCCATCAGTGAGGGCAGAACAAATCAGCCCCAGCATTTT. It encodes CAISEGRTNQPQHF.

This sequence joins TRBV2 and TRBJ2-5, with D possibly TRBD2 on 6 matching bases. There are 14 residues in the CDR3. Germline assignment: CDR1 SNHLY and CDR2 FYNNEI. V was cut by 0 bases and J by 13 bases, with 18 bases left in between. The CDR3 region is CASSEAGGADTWYF. The CDR3 DNA reads as TGTGCCAGCAGTGAAGCTGGAGGGGCCGATACCTGGTACTTC.

This clone has just one count. Here the CDR3 DNA reads TGTGCCTTGGGGCGAGAGACCCAGTACTTC. Protein: CALGRETQYF. V is TRBV30 and J is TRBJ2-5, with a possible D match to TRBD1 (5 bases). The CDR3 is 10 residues long. Trimming left V 7 bases short and J 4 bases short, with 7 bases between. Germline values: CDR1 GTSNPN, CDR2 SVGIG (reference sequence).

The chain couples TRBV27 to TRBJ1-1, with 7 bases identical to TRBD1. Losses at the gene ends were 5 bases for V and 4 bases for J; bases not matched to a gene: 4. The length of the CDR3 is 13 residues. From germline, CDR1 is MNHEY and CDR2 SMNVEV (reference sequence). The CDR3 sequence is CASSLTGATEAFF. The CDR3 bases are TGTGCCAGCAGTCTAACAGGGGCCACTGAAGCTTTCTTT.

The chain uses TRBV6-5 and TRBJ1-4; D call uncertain. This CDR3 region has 16 residues. V was clipped by 2 bases and J by 1 base, with 11 bases between them. CDR1 MNHEY and CDR2 SVGAGI come from the germline V gene. The CDR3 region is CASSYGPVQTNEKLFF. For the CDR3, the DNA is TGTGCCAGCAGTTACGGGCCGGTGCAAACTAATGAAAAACTGTTTTTT.

The rearrangement uses TRBV7-9 and TRBJ2-7; D might be TRBD1 (6 bases). This CDR3 has 16 amino acids. Trimming cost V 6 bases and J 2 bases, with 20 bases left between them. In germline, CDR1 is SEHNR, CDR2 FQNEAQ (reference sequence). DNA of the CDR3: TGTGCCAGCAGTTCCAGGAGCGGACAGACGACCTACGAGCAGTACTTC. It translates to CASSSRSGQTTYEQYF.

The chain has TRBV11-2 and TRBJ2-7; 12 nucleotides line up with TRBD1. The CDR3 runs to 17 residues. V dropped 5 bases and J dropped 2; count of bases not matched to a gene: 10. The germline CDR1 and CDR2 sequences are SGHAT and FQNNGV. The CDR3 DNA sequence: TGTGCCAGCAGCACGGGACAGGGGGCGATTATTACCTACGAGCAGTACTTC. Protein product: CASSTGQGAIITYEQYF. Drawing the rest from reference TRBV11-2 and TRBJ2-7, the complete variable domain is EAGVAQSPRYKIIEKRQSVAFWCNPISGHATLYWYQQILGQGPKLLIQFQNNGVVDDSQLPKDRFSAERLKGVDSTLKIQPAKLEDSAVYLCASSTGQGAIITYEQYFGPGTRLTVT.

This clone has only one observation. The chain uses TRBV28 and TRBJ2-1, with D possibly being TRBD2 (7 bases). The germline gives CDR1 MDHEN, CDR2 SYDVKM. V lost 7 bases to trimming and J lost 7 bases, with 26 bases between them. The CDR3 totals 17 residues. The CDR3 DNA sequence: TGTGCCAGCACCTTTTGGAGGGGGAGGGCCCCTTCGAATGAGCAGTTCTTC. This encodes CASTFWRGRAPSNEQFF.

This clone showed up just a few times. The V call is TRBV15, the J call TRBJ2-5; 7 positions match TRBD1. The CDR3 contains 13 residues. V shed 4 bases and J 3 bases; nucleotides not matched to a gene: 2. Germline V gene sequence: CDR1 LNHNV, CDR2 YYDKDF (reference sequence). DNA of the CDR3: TGTGCCACCAGCATAGACAGGGAAGAGACCCAGTACTTC. Its protein product is CATSIDREETQYF.

J is TRBJ2-1 and V is TRBV27, with 9 bases identical to TRBD2. Per germline, CDR1 MNHEY and CDR2 SMNVEV (reference sequence). This CDR3 is built from 16 residues. Losses at the gene ends were 4 bases for V and 2 bases for J; bases not matched to a gene: 6. The CDR3 loop reads CASSWEAGGPYNEQFF. DNA of the CDR3: TGTGCCAGCAGTTGGGAAGCGGGGGGCCCCTACAATGAGCAGTTCTTC.

The V call is TRBV11-2, the J call TRBJ1-2, with D maybe TRBD1 (5 bases). This CDR3 region has 15 residues. Deletions cut 0 bases from V and 4 bases from J, with 12 bases between. Germline V gives CDR1 SGHAT, CDR2 FQNNGV. For the CDR3, the DNA is TGTGCCAGCAGCTTAGATCGGGGGACGGTCTATGGCTACACCTTC. As protein: CASSLDRGTVYGYTF.

This clone turned up a few times. CDR3 loop: CASSAGLPKLFF. The CDR3 DNA reads TGTGCCAGCAGCGCTGGACTCCCGAAACTGTTTTTT. The chain combines TRBV6-1 with TRBJ1-4; D ambiguous. This CDR3 has 12 amino acids. Germline V lookup: CDR1 MNHNS, CDR2 SASEGT. Deletions cut 6 bases from V and 11 bases from J, with 13 bases between.

This clone has just a few counts. Written as DNA, the CDR3 is TGCAGCGTTCTACAGGGAGGGTCCGCCGGGGAGCTGTTTTTT. Translated, it gives CSVLQGGSAGELFF. This chain uses TRBV29-1 with TRBJ2-2; a weak D match, TRBD2 (7 bases). The CDR3 consists of 14 residues. V lost 5 bases to trimming and J lost 6 bases, with 16 bases between them. The germline CDR1 and CDR2 sequences are SQVTM and ANQGSEA.

The chain links TRBV5-6 to TRBJ2-5, with D unresolved. The J call may be faulty, since TRBJ2-7 better matches the DNA end. The CDR3 contains 11 residues. Germline V lookup: CDR1 SGHDT, CDR2 YYEEEE. The CDR3 protein is CASSHTYEQYF. The DNA for the CDR3 is TGTGCCAGCAGCCATACTTACGAGCAGTACTTC.

The V gene is TRBV4-2, the J gene TRBJ1-1; D is unresolved. The CDR3 is made up of 13 amino acids. The V end lost 0 bases, the J end lost 5 bases, and 7 bases lay between the germline ends. Germline CDR1 reads LGHNA; CDR2 reads YNFKEQ. CDR3 amino acids: CASSQERGTEAFF. The DNA of the CDR3 is TGTGCCAGCAGCCAAGAGCGCGGGACTGAAGCTTTCTTT.

V gene TRBV5-1 combines with J gene TRBJ1-3; the D gene is possibly TRBD1 (6 bases). Germline V lookup: CDR1 SGHRS, CDR2 YFSETQ. The CDR3 is made up of 14 amino acids. V was pared by 5 bases and J by 4 bases, with 13 bases between. The CDR3 sequence: CASRSDSTGNTIYF. The CDR3 DNA sequence: TGCGCCAGCAGATCGGACAGCACGGGAAACACCATATATTTT.

The chain carries TRBV2 and TRBJ1-6; tentatively, D is TRBD1 (5 bases). The CDR3 is 15 amino acids. The V gene's germline CDR1 is SNHLY and CDR2 FYNNEI. Trimming took 6 bases from V and 0 from J, leaving 9 bases between them. CDR3 residues: CASRQGSSYNSPLHF. In DNA form, the CDR3 reads TGTGCCAGCAGGCAGGGCAGCTCCTATAATTCACCCCTCCACTTT.

This sequence joins TRBV25-1 and TRBJ1-3; D not certain. Between the trimmed V and J ends, which lost 3 bases and 5 bases, there was a span of 11 bases. CDR1 is MGHDK and CDR2 is SYGVNS in the germline V gene. The CDR3 spans 14 residues. The CDR3 protein is CASSEVRGRNTIYF. CDR3 sequence (DNA): TGTGCCAGCAGTGAGGTGAGAGGCAGAAACACCATATATTTT.

The chain carries TRBV27 and TRBJ1-6; the D is unclear. V gave up 6 bases and J gave up 2 bases, with 8 bases separating them. The CDR3 sequence is 14 residues long. The germline V gene has CDR1 MNHEY and CDR2 SMNVEV (reference sequence). CDR3 in amino acids: CASRREAYNSPLHF. The CDR3 DNA follows: TGTGCCAGCAGGCGGGAGGCCTATAATTCACCCCTCCACTTT.